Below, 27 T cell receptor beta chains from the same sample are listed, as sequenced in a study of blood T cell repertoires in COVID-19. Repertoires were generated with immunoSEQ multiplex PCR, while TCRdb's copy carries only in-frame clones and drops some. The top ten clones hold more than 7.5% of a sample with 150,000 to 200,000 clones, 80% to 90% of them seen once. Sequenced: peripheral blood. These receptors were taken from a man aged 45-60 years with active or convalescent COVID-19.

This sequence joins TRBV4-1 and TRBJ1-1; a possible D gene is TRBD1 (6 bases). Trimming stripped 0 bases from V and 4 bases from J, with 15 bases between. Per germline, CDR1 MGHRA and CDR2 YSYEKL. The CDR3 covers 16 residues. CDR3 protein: CASSQEGGGSVTEAFF. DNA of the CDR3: TGCGCCAGCAGCCAAGAAGGTGGGGGCTCTGTCACTGAAGCTTTCTTT.

The CDR3 region is CASSYRADTQYF. The CDR3 DNA is TGTGCCAGCTCATACCGCGCAGATACGCAGTATTTT. The gene calls are TRBV18 and TRBJ2-3; D remains unclear. The CDR3 sequence is 12 residues long. With 5 bases removed from V and 4 bases from J, the gap between germline ends came to 7 bases. Germline loops: CDR1 KGHSH, CDR2 LQKENI.

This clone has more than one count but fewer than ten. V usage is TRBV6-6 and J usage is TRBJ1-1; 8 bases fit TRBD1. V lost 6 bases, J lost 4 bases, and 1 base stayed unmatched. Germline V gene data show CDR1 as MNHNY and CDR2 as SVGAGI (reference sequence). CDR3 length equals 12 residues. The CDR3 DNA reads TGTGCCAGCAGCCAGGGGGCCACTGAAGCTTTCTTT. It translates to CASSQGATEAFF.

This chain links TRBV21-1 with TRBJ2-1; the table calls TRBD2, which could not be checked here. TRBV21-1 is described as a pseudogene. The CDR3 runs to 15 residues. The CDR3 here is CASSKGTSGGNEQFF. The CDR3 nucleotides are TGTGCCAGCAGCAAGGGTACTAGCGGGGGTAATGAGCAGTTCTTC.

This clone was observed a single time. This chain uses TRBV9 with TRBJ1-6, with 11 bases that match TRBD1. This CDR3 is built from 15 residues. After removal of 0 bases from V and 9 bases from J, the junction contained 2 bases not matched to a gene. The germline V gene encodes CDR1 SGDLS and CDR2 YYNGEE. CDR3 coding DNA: TGTGCCAGCAGCGTAGGGGACAGGGGGATTTCACCCCTCCACTTT. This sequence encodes CASSVGDRGISPLHF.

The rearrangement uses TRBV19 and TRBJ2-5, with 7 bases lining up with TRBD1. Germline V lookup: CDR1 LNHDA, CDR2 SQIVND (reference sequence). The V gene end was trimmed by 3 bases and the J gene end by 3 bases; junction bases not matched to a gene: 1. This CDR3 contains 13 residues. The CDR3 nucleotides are TGTGCCAGTAGTATGGGACAGAAAGAGACCCAGTACTTC. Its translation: CASSMGQKETQYF.

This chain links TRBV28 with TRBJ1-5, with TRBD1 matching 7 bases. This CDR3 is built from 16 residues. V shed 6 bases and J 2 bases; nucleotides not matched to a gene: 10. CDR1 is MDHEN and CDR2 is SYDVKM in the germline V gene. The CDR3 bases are TGTGCCAGCAGGGACTCCAGGGGGAATGGCAATCAGCCCCAGCATTTT. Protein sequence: CASRDSRGNGNQPQHF.

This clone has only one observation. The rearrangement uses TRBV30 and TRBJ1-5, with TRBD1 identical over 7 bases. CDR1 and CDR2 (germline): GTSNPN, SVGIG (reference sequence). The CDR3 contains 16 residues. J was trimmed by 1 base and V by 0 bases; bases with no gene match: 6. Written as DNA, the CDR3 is TGTGCCTGGAGTGTGGGGGTGGACAGGAGCAATCAGCCCCAGCATTTT. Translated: CAWSVGVDRSNQPQHF.

This CDR3 is CASGLIGGNEQYF. The CDR3 DNA reads as TGTGCTAGTGGTTTGATTGGGGGGAACGAGCAGTACTTC. This rearrangement joins TRBV12-5 to TRBJ2-7, with TRBD2 as a possible D gene (6 bases). CDR3 length: 13 amino acids. Germline CDR1 reads LGHNT; CDR2 reads FRNRAP. Between the trimmed V and J ends, which lost 2 bases and 5 bases, there was a span of 10 bases.

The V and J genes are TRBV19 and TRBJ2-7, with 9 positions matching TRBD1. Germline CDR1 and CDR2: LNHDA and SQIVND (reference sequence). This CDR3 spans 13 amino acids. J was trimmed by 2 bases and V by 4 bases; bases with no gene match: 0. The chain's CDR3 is CASSRDRAYEQYF. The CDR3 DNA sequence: TGTGCCAGTAGTAGGGACAGGGCCTACGAGCAGTACTTC.

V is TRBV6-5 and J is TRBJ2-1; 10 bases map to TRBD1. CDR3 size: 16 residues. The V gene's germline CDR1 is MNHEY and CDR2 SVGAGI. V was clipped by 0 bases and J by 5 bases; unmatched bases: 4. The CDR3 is CASSYSGTGVHNEQFF. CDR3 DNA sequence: TGTGCCAGCAGTTACTCCGGGACAGGGGTTCACAATGAGCAGTTCTTC.

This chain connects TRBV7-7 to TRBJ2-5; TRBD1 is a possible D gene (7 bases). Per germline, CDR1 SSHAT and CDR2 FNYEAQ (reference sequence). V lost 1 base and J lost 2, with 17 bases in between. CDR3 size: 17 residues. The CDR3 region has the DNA TGTGCCAGCAGCTTAGATTCAGGGGGGATATTACAAGAGACCCAGTACTTC. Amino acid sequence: CASSLDSGGILQETQYF. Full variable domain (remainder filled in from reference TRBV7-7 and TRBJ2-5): GAGVSQSPRYKVTKRGQDVTLRCDPISSHATLYWYQQALGQGPEFLTYFNYEAQPDKSGLPSDRFSAERPEGSISTLTIQRTEQRDSAMYRCASSLDSGGILQETQYFGPGTRLLVL.

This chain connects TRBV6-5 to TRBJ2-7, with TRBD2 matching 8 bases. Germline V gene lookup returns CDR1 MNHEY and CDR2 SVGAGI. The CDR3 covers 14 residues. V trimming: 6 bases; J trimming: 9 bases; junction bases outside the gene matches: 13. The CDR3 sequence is CASSSGLALSAQYF. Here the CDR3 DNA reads TGTGCCAGCAGCTCCGGACTAGCCTTATCTGCGCAGTACTTC.

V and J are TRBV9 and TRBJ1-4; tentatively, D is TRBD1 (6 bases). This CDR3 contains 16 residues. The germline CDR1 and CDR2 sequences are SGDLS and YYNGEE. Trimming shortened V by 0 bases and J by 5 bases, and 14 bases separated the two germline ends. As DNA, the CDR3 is TGTGCCAGCAGCGTAGGGTTGGACAGCCTAAATGAAAAACTGTTTTTT. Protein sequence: CASSVGLDSLNEKLFF. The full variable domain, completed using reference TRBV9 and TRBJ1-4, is DSGVTQTPKHLITATGQRVTLRCSPRSGDLSVYWYQQSLDQGLQFLIQYYNGEERAKGNILERFSAQQFPDLHSELNLSSLELGDSALYFCASSVGLDSLNEKLFFGSGTQLSVL.

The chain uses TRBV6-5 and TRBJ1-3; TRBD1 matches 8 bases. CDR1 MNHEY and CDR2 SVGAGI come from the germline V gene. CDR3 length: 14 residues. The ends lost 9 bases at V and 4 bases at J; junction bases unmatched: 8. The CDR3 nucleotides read TGTGCCAGTACTCAGGGGGCGCTAGGAAACACCATATATTTT. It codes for CASTQGALGNTIYF.

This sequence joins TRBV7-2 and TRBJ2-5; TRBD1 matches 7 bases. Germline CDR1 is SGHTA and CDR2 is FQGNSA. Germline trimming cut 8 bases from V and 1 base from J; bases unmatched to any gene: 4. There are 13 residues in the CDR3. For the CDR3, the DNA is TGTGCCAGCCGACAGGGCCCCCAAGAGACCCAGTACTTC. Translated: CASRQGPQETQYF.

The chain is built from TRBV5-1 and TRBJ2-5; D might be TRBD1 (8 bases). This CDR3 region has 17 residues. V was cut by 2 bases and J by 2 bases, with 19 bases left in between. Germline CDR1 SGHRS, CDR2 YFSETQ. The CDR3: CASSLPAGGGGQETQYF. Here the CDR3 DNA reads TGCGCCAGCAGCTTACCCGCAGGGGGCGGGGGACAAGAGACCCAGTACTTC.

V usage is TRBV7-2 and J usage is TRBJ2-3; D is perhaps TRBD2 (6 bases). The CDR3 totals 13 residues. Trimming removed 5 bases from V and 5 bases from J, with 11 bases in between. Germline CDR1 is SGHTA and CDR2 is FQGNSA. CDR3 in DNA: TGTGCCAGCAGCAGTGGACTAAAAGATACGCAGTATTTT. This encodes CASSSGLKDTQYF.

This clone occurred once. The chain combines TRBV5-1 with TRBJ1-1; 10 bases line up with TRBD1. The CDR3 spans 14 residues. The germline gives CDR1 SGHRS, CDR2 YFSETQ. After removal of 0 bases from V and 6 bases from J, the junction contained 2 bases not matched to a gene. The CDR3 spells CASSLGQGASEAFF. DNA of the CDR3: TGCGCCAGCAGCTTGGGACAGGGGGCCTCTGAAGCTTTCTTT.

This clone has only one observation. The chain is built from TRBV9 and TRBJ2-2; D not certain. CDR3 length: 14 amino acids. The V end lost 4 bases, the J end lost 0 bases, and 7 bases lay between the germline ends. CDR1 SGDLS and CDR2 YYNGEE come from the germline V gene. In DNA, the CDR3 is TGTGCCAGCAGCAAGACACCGAACACCGGGGAGCTGTTTTTT. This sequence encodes CASSKTPNTGELFF.

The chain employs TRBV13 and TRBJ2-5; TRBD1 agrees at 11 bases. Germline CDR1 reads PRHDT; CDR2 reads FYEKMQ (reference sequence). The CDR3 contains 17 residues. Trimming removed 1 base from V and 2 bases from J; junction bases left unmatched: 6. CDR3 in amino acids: CASSLEGTGGLQETQYF. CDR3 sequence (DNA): TGTGCCAGCAGCTTAGAGGGGACAGGGGGTCTTCAAGAGACCCAGTACTTC.

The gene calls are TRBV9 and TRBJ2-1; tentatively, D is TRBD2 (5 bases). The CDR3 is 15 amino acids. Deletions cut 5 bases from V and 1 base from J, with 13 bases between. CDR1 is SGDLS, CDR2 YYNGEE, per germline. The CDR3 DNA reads TGTGCCAGCAGTGCAGGTCGGGGATCCTACAATGAGCAGTTCTTC. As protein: CASSAGRGSYNEQFF. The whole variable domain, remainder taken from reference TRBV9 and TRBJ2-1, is DSGVTQTPKHLITATGQRVTLRCSPRSGDLSVYWYQQSLDQGLQFLIQYYNGEERAKGNILERFSAQQFPDLHSELNLSSLELGDSALYFCASSAGRGSYNEQFFGPGTRLTVL.

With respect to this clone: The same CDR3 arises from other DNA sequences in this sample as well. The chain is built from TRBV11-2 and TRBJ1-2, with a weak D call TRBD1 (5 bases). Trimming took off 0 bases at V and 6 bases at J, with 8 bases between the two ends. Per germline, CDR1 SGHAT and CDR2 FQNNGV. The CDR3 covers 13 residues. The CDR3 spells CASSLDRGDGYTF. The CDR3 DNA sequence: TGTGCCAGCAGCTTAGATCGGGGGGATGGCTACACCTTC. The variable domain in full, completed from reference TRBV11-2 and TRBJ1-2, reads EAGVAQSPRYKIIEKRQSVAFWCNPISGHATLYWYQQILGQGPKLLIQFQNNGVVDDSQLPKDRFSAERLKGVDSTLKIQPAKLEDSAVYLCASSLDRGDGYTFGSGTRLTVV.

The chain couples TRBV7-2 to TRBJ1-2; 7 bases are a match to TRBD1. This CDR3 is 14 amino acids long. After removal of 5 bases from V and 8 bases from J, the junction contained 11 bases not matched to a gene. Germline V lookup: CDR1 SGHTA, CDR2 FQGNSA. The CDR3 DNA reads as TGTGCCAGCAGCACCGGGACAGCTCACAAGGGCTACACCTTC. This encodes CASSTGTAHKGYTF.

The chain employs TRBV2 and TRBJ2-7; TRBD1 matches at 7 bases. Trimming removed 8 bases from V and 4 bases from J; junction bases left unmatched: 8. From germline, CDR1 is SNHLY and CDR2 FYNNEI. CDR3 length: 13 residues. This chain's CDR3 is CASHEGAVYEQYF. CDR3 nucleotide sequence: TGTGCCAGCCATGAGGGGGCAGTTTACGAGCAGTACTTC. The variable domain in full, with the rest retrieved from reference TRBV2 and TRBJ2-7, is EPEVTQTPSHQVTQMGQEVILRCVPISNHLYFYWYRQILGQKVEFLVSFYNNEISEKSEIFDDQFSVERPDGSNFTLKIRSTKLEDSAMYFCASHEGAVYEQYFGPGTRLTVT.

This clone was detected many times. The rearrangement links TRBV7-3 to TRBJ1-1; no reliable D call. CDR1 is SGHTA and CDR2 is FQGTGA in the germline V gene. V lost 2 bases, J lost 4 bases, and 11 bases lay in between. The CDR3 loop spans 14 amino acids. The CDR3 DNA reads TGTGCCAGCAGCTTAGGGCCAGCGGGCACTGAAGCTTTCTTT. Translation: CASSLGPAGTEAFF.

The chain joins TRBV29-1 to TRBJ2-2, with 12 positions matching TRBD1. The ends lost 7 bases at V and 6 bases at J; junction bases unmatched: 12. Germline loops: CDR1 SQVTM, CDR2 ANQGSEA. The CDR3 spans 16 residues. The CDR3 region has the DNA TGCAGCGCCATTCAAGGGACAGGGGGCGCGTCCGGGGAGCTGTTTTTT. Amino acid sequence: CSAIQGTGGASGELFF.